Detailed here is one T cell receptor (beta chain). This sample was taken from a study of T cells in Graves' hyperthyroidism and ophthalmopathy. What was amplified from RNA transcripts were TCR beta CDR3 regions. A first-round RT-PCR of the TCR CDR3 used the HTBI primer set. TCRdb re-derived calls from the multiplex PCR reads in MiXCR, one entry per CDR3 protein. The table lists around 420,000 distinct CDR3 sequences, approximately 14% of them singletons. The CDR3 sequence is 16 residues long. With 1 base clipped from V and 0 bases from J, the junction kept 3 bases outside the gene matches. Germline CDR1 is LGHDT and CDR2 is YNNKEL (reference sequence).

Sequences were obtained from blood. The TCR sequence derives from a woman aged 18-35 years with Graves' hyperthyroidism. This chain uses TRBV3-1 with TRBJ2-7, with 10 bases matching TRBD2. The CDR3 region has the DNA TGTGCCAGCAGCCAAGCAACTAGCGGGGACTCCTACGAGCAGTACTTC. Amino acid sequence: CASSQATSGDSYEQYF.